Below are 6 T cell receptor beta chains sequenced from a single sample in a study of cytomegalovirus exposure and HLA in healthy donors. Use of 60 Vbeta and 13 Jbeta primers characterized the PCR. Clones were read by immunoSEQ multiplex PCR, and TCRdb kept only the in-frame ones, dropping some. The sample contains more than 95,000 clones, approximately 9.4% of which appear only once. Sequences were obtained from PBMCs. These receptors came from a young man in good health and CMV-seronegative.

This chain joins TRBV13 and TRBJ2-1; 8 bases align to TRBD2. The V gene end was trimmed by 3 bases and the J gene end by 8 bases; junction bases not matched to a gene: 12. CDR1 is PRHDT, CDR2 FYEKMQ, per germline (reference sequence). This CDR3 has 16 amino acids. CDR3 residues: CASSLDGLAISDEQFF. CDR3 DNA sequence: TGTGCCAGCAGCTTGGACGGACTAGCAATTTCAGATGAGCAGTTCTTC.

This clone was counted ten times or more. The same CDR3 also results from other DNA sequences found in this sample. The chain uses TRBV18 and TRBJ2-5, with TRBD1 matching over 7 bases. This CDR3 comprises 16 residues. J lost 1 base, V lost 3 bases, and 8 bases had no gene match. Germline V gene lookup returns CDR1 KGHSH and CDR2 LQKENI. CDR3 bases: TGTGCCAGCTCACCCCGCCGGGACAGCCTCCAAGAGACCCAGTACTTC. Translation gives CASSPRRDSLQETQYF. Full variable domain (missing parts from reference TRBV18 and TRBJ2-5): NAGVMQNPRHLVRRRGQEARLRCSPMKGHSHVYWYRQLPEEGLKFMVYLQKENIIDESGMPKERFSAEFPKEGPSILRIQQVVRGDSAAYFCASSPRRDSLQETQYFGPGTRLLVL.

This clone turned up a few times. The chain combines TRBV30 with TRBJ1-2, with TRBD1 matching over 10 bases. CDR3 size: 12 residues. Germline V lookup: CDR1 GTSNPN, CDR2 SVGIG (reference sequence). Unmatched junction bases numbered 8, after V lost 8 bases and J lost 8 bases. For the CDR3, the DNA is TGTGCCGGGGGACAGGGGTTCGGCGGCTACACCTTC. Translated: CAGGQGFGGYTF.

The chain employs TRBV4-1 and TRBJ2-4; D remains unclear. Per germline, CDR1 MGHRA and CDR2 YSYEKL. The V gene lost 0 bases and the J gene lost 8 bases, with 8 bases spanning the gap. CDR3 length equals 13 residues. The CDR3 bases are TGCGCCAGCAGCCAAGAAGAGGTGGACATTCAGTACTTC. Protein sequence: CASSQEEVDIQYF.

This clone was observed a few times. V is TRBV5-1 and J is TRBJ1-1; 11 bases are a match to TRBD1. This CDR3 region has 15 residues. Germline-derived CDR1 and CDR2 are SGHRS and YFSETQ. J gave up 7 bases and V 4 bases, and 9 bases lay outside the gene matches. The CDR3: CASSPGQGGTGEAFF. The CDR3 bases are TGCGCCAGCAGCCCGGGACAGGGGGGGACCGGTGAAGCTTTCTTT.

This clone was observed a handful of times. The rearrangement links TRBV2 to TRBJ2-7; TRBD2 matches 8 bases. Germline trimming cut 5 bases from V and 4 bases from J; bases unmatched to any gene: 7. The CDR3 loop spans 14 amino acids. Germline V gives CDR1 SNHLY, CDR2 FYNNEI. Here the CDR3 reads CASSRGTSFYEQYF. The CDR3 bases are TGTGCCAGCAGTCGGGGGACTAGTTTTTACGAGCAGTACTTC.